Below are 23 T cell receptor beta chains sequenced from a single sample in a study of blood T cell repertoires in COVID-19 (dated by TCRdb to about 2020). Libraries were built with the immunoSEQ multiplex PCR assay. TCRdb retrieved this table from immuneACCESS and kept in-frame rearrangements only. Not all clones are present; in checked studies, unresolved V genes account for under half, and no reason is known for the remainder. Across this sample there are roughly 320,000 clones, with 90% seen only once. Of the sample, approximately 4.1% is held by the ten largest clones. The sequenced material came from PBMCs or T cells enriched from blood (not recorded which). Receptors originate from a woman in her 30s who had been exposed to COVID-19.

V usage is TRBV20-1 and J usage is TRBJ1-3; possibly TRBD1 for D (6 bases). Germline CDR1 and CDR2: DFQATT and SNEGSKA (reference sequence). Trimming stripped 3 bases from V and 6 bases from J, with 18 bases between. This CDR3 spans 15 amino acids. DNA for the CDR3: TGCAGTGCTAGTGAGAGGGGGTCGGGTGAAAACACCATATATTTT. This sequence encodes CSASERGSGENTIYF.

The rearrangement links TRBV6-5 to TRBJ1-6, with D unclear. CDR3 length: 15 residues. CDR1 and CDR2 from the germline V gene are MNHEY and SVGAGI. The germline V and J ends were trimmed by 6 bases and 10 bases, with 19 bases remaining between them. The CDR3 reads CASSLVGRSESPLHF. The CDR3 coding sequence is TGTGCCAGCAGCCTGGTGGGCCGGTCGGAATCACCCCTCCACTTT.

Of note for this clone: A read error may account for a junction end that differs from germline. CDR3 residues: CASSPLGVRETSAEAFF. The DNA for the CDR3 is TGTGCCAGCTCCCCACTCGGAGTTCGGGAAACCTCAGCTGAAGCTTTCTTT. The V and J genes are TRBV18 and TRBJ1-1; D not resolved. This CDR3 comprises 17 residues. Germline CDR1 reads KGHSH; CDR2 reads LQKENI.

DNA of the CDR3: TGTGCCAGCAGCTTGGAGCGACAGGGACCTAATGAAAAACTGTTTTTT. Its translation: CASSLERQGPNEKLFF. The V call is TRBV7-6, the J call TRBJ1-4; 7 bases agree with TRBD1. This CDR3 is built from 16 residues. Germline V gene sequence: CDR1 SGHVS, CDR2 FNYEAQ. J lost 3 bases, V lost 3 bases, and 7 bases had no gene match.

The chain links TRBV7-2 to TRBJ1-2; D remains unclear. The CDR3 runs 13 residues. CDR1 SGHTA and CDR2 FQGNSA come from the germline V gene. Deletions cut 2 bases from V and 6 bases from J, with 10 bases between. Here the CDR3 DNA reads TGTGCCAGCAGCTTAATAGTGGAGAATGGCTACACCTTC. Translating it yields CASSLIVENGYTF.

J is TRBJ1-3 and V is TRBV10-3; D unresolved. The V and J ends lost 6 bases and 0 bases respectively, with 18 bases between them. The germline gives CDR1 ENHRY, CDR2 SYGVKD. This CDR3 has 17 residues. As DNA, the CDR3 is TGTGCCATCAGCGAAAGAGACCCCTCTAGCTCTGGAAACACCATATATTTT. This sequence encodes CAISERDPSSSGNTIYF.

J is TRBJ2-7 and V is TRBV6-5; 11 bases map to TRBD1. This CDR3 region has 16 residues. V shed 2 bases and J 4 bases; nucleotides not matched to a gene: 7. Germline V gene lookup returns CDR1 MNHEY and CDR2 SVGAGI. CDR3 loop: CASSYRLGTGGYEQYF. The CDR3 region has the DNA TGTGCCAGCAGTTACAGACTCGGGACAGGGGGTTACGAGCAGTACTTC.

V and J are TRBV5-4 and TRBJ1-2; 8 nucleotides line up with TRBD1. With 4 bases clipped from V and 7 bases from J, the junction kept 12 bases outside the gene matches. Germline lookup yields CDR1 SGHNT and CDR2 YYREEE (reference sequence). The CDR3 contains 15 residues. CDR3 nucleotides: TGTGCCAGCAGCCCATACAGGGGGTCCCTCTCTGGCTACACCTTC. This sequence encodes CASSPYRGSLSGYTF.

The chain combines TRBV5-1 with TRBJ1-1; 7 bases fit TRBD1. Trimming cost V 7 bases and J 5 bases; bases outside gene matches: 11. Germline V gene lookup returns CDR1 SGHRS and CDR2 YFSETQ. The CDR3 consists of 14 residues. The chain's CDR3 is CASLTGEVGTEAFF. CDR3 coding DNA: TGCGCCAGCCTTACAGGGGAGGTGGGGACTGAAGCTTTCTTT.

This clone was recorded only once. The chain combines TRBV11-3 with TRBJ2-1, with D possibly TRBD1 on 5 matching bases. From germline, CDR1 is SGHNT and CDR2 YENEEA. The CDR3 runs to 13 residues. The ends were cut back, 4 bases at V and 9 bases at J, with 13 bases in the middle. CDR3 protein: CASSSNAGLEQFF. For the CDR3, the DNA is TGTGCCAGCAGCTCTAACGCAGGGCTTGAGCAGTTCTTC. The full variable domain, with the rest looked up from reference TRBV11-3 and TRBJ2-1, is EAGVVQSPRYKIIEKKQPVAFWCNPISGHNTLYWYLQNLGQGPELLIRYENEEAVDDSQLPKDRFSAERLKGVDSTLKIQPAELGDSAVYLCASSSNAGLEQFFGPGTRLTVL.

This CDR3 is CATPGLGRNTIYF. As DNA, the CDR3 is TGTGCCACACCGGGACTGGGAAGAAACACCATATATTTT. The V call is TRBV12-3 or TRBV12-4, the J call TRBJ1-3; tentatively, D is TRBD1 (5 bases). Trimming removed 10 bases from V and 5 bases from J, with 15 bases in between. The CDR3 runs to 13 residues.

In this sample, this clone turned up once. This chain links TRBV11-2 with TRBJ2-2, with D possibly TRBD2 on 5 matching bases. In germline, CDR1 is SGHAT, CDR2 FQNNGV. Trimming removed 6 bases from V and 5 bases from J, with 16 bases in between. The CDR3 is 15 amino acids. The CDR3 DNA reads as TGTGCCAGCAGGGCCCTACGGACGGGGACCGGGGAGCTGTTTTTT. It yields the protein CASRALRTGTGELFF.

The chain employs TRBV5-1 and TRBJ2-5, with 9 positions matching TRBD2. The CDR3 contains 16 residues. Losses at the gene ends were 0 bases for V and 1 base for J; bases not matched to a gene: 4. Germline CDR1 is SGHRS and CDR2 is YFSETQ. The CDR3 DNA reads TGCGCCAGCAGCTTGGTGGTAGCGGGGGCCCAAGAGACCCAGTACTTC. Translation: CASSLVVAGAQETQYF.

This sequence joins TRBV18 and TRBJ1-5; a possible D gene is TRBD1 (6 bases). V lost 4 bases and J 1 base, leaving 14 bases between the germline ends. The V gene's germline CDR1 is KGHSH and CDR2 LQKENI. This CDR3 comprises 16 residues. Written as DNA, the CDR3 is TGTGCCAGCTCACGGTCGGGGGGCGTCAGCAATCAGCCCCAGCATTTT. The encoded protein is CASSRSGGVSNQPQHF.

The V and J genes are TRBV27 and TRBJ1-6, with 8 bases fitting TRBD1. V lost 7 bases and J lost 5; bases outside the gene matches: 7. CDR3 length equals 15 residues. In germline, CDR1 is MNHEY, CDR2 SMNVEV (reference sequence). CDR3 sequence: CASTRTGRDNSPLHF. The CDR3 region has the DNA TGTGCCAGCACCCGGACAGGGAGGGATAATTCACCCCTCCACTTT.

The rearrangement links TRBV19 to TRBJ1-1, with 7 positions matching TRBD1. V lost 3 bases, J lost 9 bases, and 7 bases stayed unmatched. Germline values: CDR1 LNHDA, CDR2 SQIVND (reference sequence). The CDR3 is 13 residues long. CDR3 residues: CASSMVGRGKAFF. Here the CDR3 DNA reads TGTGCCAGTAGTATGGTAGGCAGGGGGAAAGCTTTCTTT. The full variable domain, rest sourced from reference TRBV19 and TRBJ1-1, is DGGITQSPKYLFRKEGQNVTLSCEQNLNHDAMYWYRQDPGQGLRLIYYSQIVNDFQKGDIAEGYSVSREKKESFPLTVTSAQKNPTAFYLCASSMVGRGKAFFGQGTRLTVV.

The chain recombines TRBV3-1 (or the pseudogene TRBV3-2) with TRBJ1-5, with a possible D match to TRBD1 (6 bases). Germline loops: CDR1 LGHDT, CDR2 YNNKEL (reference sequence). Trimming stripped 1 base from V and 3 bases from J, with 16 bases between. The CDR3 contains 17 residues. CDR3 in amino acids: CASSQGPGTGYNQPQHF. The DNA for the CDR3 is TGTGCCAGCAGCCAAGGGCCGGGAACAGGGTACAATCAGCCCCAGCATTTT.

V gene TRBV5-1 combines with J gene TRBJ2-7, with TRBD1 matching 8 bases. CDR3 length: 18 residues. After removal of 4 bases from V and 4 bases from J, the junction contained 19 bases not matched to a gene. The germline CDR1 and CDR2 sequences are SGHRS and YFSETQ. The CDR3, as DNA: TGCGCCAGCAGCCGGTACTCTTTATTGACAGGGGAATGGTACGAGCAGTACTTC. Translating gives CASSRYSLLTGEWYEQYF.

The gene calls are TRBV19 and TRBJ1-2; TRBD1 agrees at 8 bases. CDR1 and CDR2 (germline): LNHDA, SQIVND (reference sequence). CDR3 size: 15 residues. V shed 8 bases and J 0 bases; nucleotides not matched to a gene: 8. In DNA, the CDR3 is TGTGCCAGTTTGGACAGGGCGCGAGCTAACTATGGCTACACCTTC. Translated: CASLDRARANYGYTF.

This clone was recorded once. The rearrangement uses TRBV3-1 (or the pseudogene TRBV3-2) and TRBJ2-7; possibly TRBD1 for D (5 bases). Deletions cut 0 bases from V and 5 bases from J, with 14 bases between. The CDR3 is 15 residues long. Germline values: CDR1 LGHDT, CDR2 YNNKEL (reference sequence). CDR3 sequence reads: CASSQESRVGDEQYF. The CDR3 nucleotides are TGTGCCAGCAGCCAAGAGAGTAGGGTAGGGGACGAGCAGTACTTC.

The J gene is TRBJ2-1, the V gene TRBV7-2; 7 nucleotides line up with TRBD2. The CDR3 runs 15 residues. The germline V gene encodes CDR1 SGHTA and CDR2 FQGNSA. Germline trimming cut 6 bases from V and 0 bases from J; bases unmatched to any gene: 5. In nucleotides, the CDR3 is TGTGCCAGCAGACGGGGGGTTAGCTCCTACAATGAGCAGTTCTTC. As protein: CASRRGVSSYNEQFF.

This clone has just a few counts. The chain has TRBV6-5 and TRBJ2-1, with TRBD2 matching over 8 bases. The CDR3 is 12 residues long. Germline CDR1 MNHEY, CDR2 SVGAGI. With V trimmed by 5 bases and J by 8 bases, 2 bases remained unmatched. In DNA, the CDR3 is TGTGCCAGCAGTCGCGGGGGGTATGAGCAGTTCTTC. Translating gives CASSRGGYEQFF.

The rearrangement joins TRBV2 to TRBJ2-5; the D gene is possibly TRBD2 (6 bases). V gave up 4 bases and J gave up 5 bases, with 14 bases separating them. CDR3 length equals 14 residues. Germline CDR1 is SNHLY and CDR2 is FYNNEI. Here the CDR3 DNA reads TGTGCCAGCAGTGTTGGGGCAGGGAGGGAGACCCAGTACTTC. As protein: CASSVGAGRETQYF.